This section outlines one TCR beta chain sequence together with its context. The sample belongs to a study of blood T cell repertoires in COVID-19. Repertoires were generated with immunoSEQ multiplex PCR, while TCRdb's copy carries only in-frame clones and drops some. The table lists about 190,000 clones, about 93% of them singletons. The ends were cut back, 4 bases at V and 11 bases at J, with 12 bases in the middle. The germline gives CDR1 SEHNR, CDR2 FQNEAQ (reference sequence). This CDR3 has 12 residues. This chain links TRBV7-9 with TRBJ2-1; D perhaps matches TRBD1 (6 bases). The sequenced material came from peripheral blood. The sequence was collected from a man aged 50 to 60 with acute or convalescent COVID-19. The CDR3 nucleotides read TGTGCCAGCAGCTCCCAGGACAGAAAGCAGTTCTTC. This encodes CASSSQDRKQFF.